Listed below are T cell receptor beta chains from one sample, sequenced in a study of cytomegalovirus exposure and HLA in healthy donors. TCRdb keeps only in-frame clones here, not all; method: immunoSEQ multiplex PCR. The sample lists over 70,000 clones; around 64% were seen once. The sequenced sample consisted of PBMCs. These receptor sequences come from a man in his thirties or forties in good health and CMV-seronegative. The CDR3 runs from the conserved cysteine through the conserved F or W. The order of the fields is clone size, D gene, V gene, J gene, CDR3 protein, CDR3 DNA. The D gene is left open where the match is weak. Size values are once, few and many counts, or a class for expanded clones, and some rows have none.

abundance: .
d_gene: .
v_gene: TRBV28
j_gene: TRBJ2-7
CDR3aa: CASSSPPPGATEQYF
CDR3nt: TGTGCCAGCAGTTCCCCGCCTCCGGGTGCGACGGAGCAGTACTTC

abundance: once
d_gene: .
v_gene: TRBV29-1
j_gene: TRBJ1-3
CDR3aa: CSVGGQSSGNTIYF
CDR3nt: TGCAGCGTTGGGGGACAATCCTCTGGAAACACCATATATTTT

abundance: .
d_gene: TRBD1
v_gene: TRBV6-5
j_gene: TRBJ2-7
CDR3aa: CASSTHRQGFYEQYF
CDR3nt: TGTGCCAGCAGTACCCATCGACAGGGTTTCTACGAGCAGTACTTC

abundance: .
d_gene: TRBD2
v_gene: TRBV30
j_gene: TRBJ2-7
CDR3aa: CAWRKFVTSAGGSSYEQYF
CDR3nt: TGTGCCTGGAGGAAATTTGTAACTAGCGCGGGGGGAAGCTCCTACGAGCAGTACTTC

abundance: .
d_gene: TRBD1
v_gene: TRBV27
j_gene: TRBJ1-2
CDR3aa: CASSSVAARGNYGYTF
CDR3nt: TGTGCCAGCAGTTCTGTAGCGGCCAGGGGGAACTATGGCTACACCTTC

abundance: few
d_gene: .
v_gene: TRBV21-1
j_gene: TRBJ1-4
CDR3aa: CASLVDREKEKLFF
CDR3nt: TGTGCCAGCCTTGTGGACAGGGAAAAGGAAAAACTGTTTTTT

abundance: .
d_gene: .
v_gene: TRBV11-3
j_gene: TRBJ2-2
CDR3aa: CASSPGGRNGELFF
CDR3nt: TGTGCCAGCAGCCCCGGGGGACGGAATGGGGAGCTGTTTTTT

abundance: .
d_gene: .
v_gene: TRBV7-9
j_gene: TRBJ1-1
CDR3aa: CASTLQGVGTEAFF
CDR3nt: TGTGCCAGCACCCTACAGGGTGTCGGCACTGAAGCTTTCTTT

abundance: .
d_gene: TRBD2
v_gene: TRBV27
j_gene: TRBJ2-1
CDR3aa: CASTTSGLAGVVSSYNEQFF
CDR3nt: TGTGCCAGCACCACTTCTGGACTAGCGGGAGTTGTGAGCTCCTACAATGAGCAGTTCTTC

abundance: .
d_gene: TRBD1
v_gene: TRBV6-5
j_gene: TRBJ1-1
CDR3aa: CASIQGAGSTEAFF
CDR3nt: TGTGCCAGCATACAGGGGGCAGGGAGCACTGAAGCTTTCTTT

abundance: .
d_gene: .
v_gene: TRBV5-6
j_gene: TRBJ1-4
CDR3aa: CASSLGGTEEKLFF
CDR3nt: TGTGCCAGCAGCTTGGGTGGGACTGAGGAAAAACTGTTTTTT

abundance: few
d_gene: TRBD2
v_gene: TRBV27
j_gene: TRBJ2-1
CDR3aa: CASSFSLAEQFF
CDR3nt: TGTGCCAGCAGTTTTTCACTAGCGGAGCAGTTCTTC

abundance: few
d_gene: .
v_gene: TRBV5-1
j_gene: TRBJ1-5
CDR3aa: CASSLGGLGQPQHF
CDR3nt: TGCGCCAGCAGCTTGGGAGGGCTGGGGCAGCCCCAGCATTTT

abundance: .
d_gene: .
v_gene: TRBV19
j_gene: TRBJ1-2
CDR3aa: CASAPTGFYGYTF
CDR3nt: TGTGCCAGTGCCCCTACAGGGTTCTATGGCTACACCTTC

abundance: .
d_gene: TRBD1
v_gene: TRBV19
j_gene: TRBJ2-1
CDR3aa: CASSRQGASYNEQFF
CDR3nt: TGTGCCAGTTCCCGACAGGGGGCCTCCTACAATGAGCAGTTCTTC

abundance: .
d_gene: .
v_gene: TRBV11-2
j_gene: TRBJ1-1
CDR3aa: CASSFQRSNTEAFF
CDR3nt: TGTGCCAGCAGCTTCCAGCGATCGAACACTGAAGCTTTCTTT

abundance: .
d_gene: .
v_gene: TRBV4-3
j_gene: TRBJ1-2
CDR3aa: CASSQDATGHYGYTF
CDR3nt: TGCGCCAGCAGCCAAGATGCCACAGGGCACTATGGCTACACCTTC

abundance: .
d_gene: TRBD1
v_gene: TRBV7-9
j_gene: TRBJ2-1
CDR3aa: CASSRGQGAYNEQFF
CDR3nt: TGTGCCAGCAGCCGGGGACAGGGGGCCTACAATGAGCAGTTCTTC

abundance: .
d_gene: TRBD1
v_gene: TRBV13
j_gene: TRBJ1-2
CDR3aa: CASSWDRTNYGYTF
CDR3nt: TGTGCCAGCAGCTGGGACAGGACTAACTATGGCTACACCTTC

abundance: once
d_gene: .
v_gene: TRBV9
j_gene: TRBJ1-1
CDR3aa: CASSVAGMNTEAFF
CDR3nt: TGTGCCAGCAGCGTAGCAGGGATGAACACTGAAGCTTTCTTT

abundance: .
d_gene: .
v_gene: TRBV5-1
j_gene: TRBJ2-7
CDR3aa: CASTQKDFSYEQYF
CDR3nt: TGCGCCAGCACCCAGAAGGACTTCTCCTACGAGCAGTACTTC

abundance: .
d_gene: TRBD1
v_gene: TRBV27
j_gene: TRBJ1-5
CDR3aa: CASSPGTGEYNQPQHF
CDR3nt: TGTGCCAGCAGTCCCGGGACAGGGGAGTACAATCAGCCCCAGCATTTT

abundance: .
d_gene: .
v_gene: TRBV27
j_gene: TRBJ1-5
CDR3aa: CASSFSDSNQPQHF
CDR3nt: TGTGCCAGCAGTTTCAGTGATAGCAATCAGCCCCAGCATTTT

abundance: .
d_gene: .
v_gene: TRBV7-3
j_gene: TRBJ1-2
CDR3aa: CASSPGFNYGYTF
CDR3nt: TGTGCCAGCAGCCCGGGGTTTAACTATGGCTACACCTTC

abundance: .
d_gene: .
v_gene: TRBV7-2
j_gene: TRBJ2-7
CDR3aa: CASSLARLGGITYEQYF
CDR3nt: TGTGCCAGCAGCTTAGCCCGCCTTGGGGGGATTACCTACGAGCAGTACTTC

abundance: .
d_gene: TRBD1
v_gene: TRBV5-6
j_gene: TRBJ2-7
CDR3aa: CASSSRDRYSYEQYF
CDR3nt: TGTGCCAGCAGCTCCAGGGACAGGTACTCCTACGAGCAGTACTTC

abundance: .
d_gene: TRBD2
v_gene: TRBV30
j_gene: TRBJ2-1
CDR3aa: CAWSGAASGLYNEQFF
CDR3nt: TGTGCCTGGAGTGGGGCGGCTAGCGGGTTGTACAATGAGCAGTTCTTC

abundance: .
d_gene: TRBD1
v_gene: TRBV7-2
j_gene: TRBJ1-5
CDR3aa: CASSPGTAMQPQHF
CDR3nt: TGTGCCAGCAGCCCCGGGACAGCCATGCAGCCCCAGCATTTT

abundance: .
d_gene: .
v_gene: TRBV6-1
j_gene: TRBJ1-4
CDR3aa: CASGSDNEKLFF
CDR3nt: TGTGCCTCGGGGAGTGACAATGAAAAACTGTTTTTT

abundance: few
d_gene: TRBD2
v_gene: TRBV5-6
j_gene: TRBJ2-3
CDR3aa: CASIGAGASTDTQYF
CDR3nt: TGTGCCAGCATCGGAGCGGGGGCTAGCACAGATACGCAGTATTTT

abundance: .
d_gene: .
v_gene: TRBV10-3
j_gene: TRBJ2-3
CDR3aa: CAINGPLRDTQYF
CDR3nt: TGTGCCATCAATGGGCCTCTTCGGGATACGCAGTATTTT

abundance: .
d_gene: .
v_gene: TRBV5-6
j_gene: TRBJ2-1
CDR3aa: CASSLGRGSHNEQFF
CDR3nt: TGTGCCAGCAGCTTGGGCAGGGGCTCTCACAATGAGCAGTTCTTC

abundance: .
d_gene: TRBD1
v_gene: TRBV7-6
j_gene: TRBJ2-5
CDR3aa: CASSWGTGGGETQYF
CDR3nt: TGTGCCAGCAGCTGGGGGACAGGGGGCGGGGAGACCCAGTACTTC

abundance: few
d_gene: TRBD1
v_gene: TRBV19
j_gene: TRBJ1-1
CDR3aa: CASSPHGQGATEAFF
CDR3nt: TGTGCCAGTAGCCCACATGGACAGGGTGCCACTGAAGCTTTCTTT

abundance: .
d_gene: TRBD1
v_gene: TRBV18
j_gene: TRBJ1-1
CDR3aa: CASRGQTNTEAFF
CDR3nt: TGTGCCAGCAGGGGACAGACGAACACTGAAGCTTTCTTT

abundance: .
d_gene: TRBD2
v_gene: TRBV6-6
j_gene: TRBJ2-7
CDR3aa: CASSYSGTSYEQYF
CDR3nt: TGTGCCAGCAGTTACTCGGGGACTAGCTACGAGCAGTACTTC

abundance: .
d_gene: .
v_gene: TRBV18
j_gene: TRBJ2-3
CDR3aa: CASSPESTDTQYF
CDR3nt: TGTGCCAGCTCACCAGAGAGCACAGATACGCAGTATTTT

abundance: .
d_gene: TRBD1
v_gene: TRBV27
j_gene: TRBJ1-1
CDR3aa: CASSPGQVVGGTEAFF
CDR3nt: TGTGCCAGCAGCCCTGGACAGGTCGTCGGAGGCACTGAAGCTTTCTTT

abundance: .
d_gene: .
v_gene: TRBV5-1
j_gene: TRBJ2-7
CDR3aa: CASSLGSSPSRGTGEQYF
CDR3nt: TGCGCCAGCAGCTTGGGATCGTCGCCGTCCAGGGGCACTGGCGAGCAGTACTTC

abundance: .
d_gene: TRBD1
v_gene: TRBV4-1
j_gene: TRBJ1-2
CDR3aa: CASSQAARGQGEYGYTF
CDR3nt: TGCGCCAGCAGCCAAGCTGCCCGGGGACAGGGGGAATATGGCTACACCTTC

abundance: .
d_gene: TRBD2
v_gene: TRBV19
j_gene: TRBJ2-3
CDR3aa: CASSRGLATDTQYF
CDR3nt: TGTGCCAGTAGTAGGGGACTAGCGACAGATACGCAGTATTTT

abundance: few
d_gene: TRBD1
v_gene: TRBV6-4
j_gene: TRBJ1-2
CDR3aa: CASSSYGTGSTGYTF
CDR3nt: TGTGCCAGCAGCAGCTACGGGACAGGGTCTACTGGCTACACCTTC

abundance: .
d_gene: .
v_gene: TRBV29-1
j_gene: TRBJ2-5
CDR3aa: CSVGESYGGLKTQYF
CDR3nt: TGCAGCGTTGGGGAGTCTTACGGGGGGCTAAAGACCCAGTACTTC